This T cell receptor beta chain was profiled in a study of T cell repertoires in cytomegalovirus infection (dated by TCRdb to the late 2010s). At the level of the whole study: Donor HLA type was relevant to the analysis, as public TCR beta signatures indicated carriage of CMV infection together with the matching HLA type. The research as a whole found: Carriers of CMV infection plus the relevant HLA type were discriminated by the cumulative frequency of public TCR beta family members in the study cohort and in an independent approximately 360-donor cohort. The ex vivo response was dominated by HLA-C-restricted CMV-specific TCR beta clonotypes, and the single most frequent clonotype in two of eight donors was supplied by these HLA-C-restricted clonotypes.

As for this clonotype: Its specific antigen is unknown. This may arise from a read error, as a much more abundant clone is one base away.

The germline V gene provides CDR1 SGHVS and CDR2 FQNEAQ. The cysteine opens and the phenylalanine closes a CDR3 of 14 amino acids. Of the read, only the CDR3 DNA is kept; its 42 bases are in frame from base 1. Trimming takes 0 bases from V and 10 bases from J, and the germline ends sit 15 bases apart. Sequencing took place on an Illumina HiSeq 1500. TCRdb trimmed the raw reads at Q25, called clones with MiXCR and kept productive beta chains. Each CDR3 protein gets just one entry, which takes the most common genes and DNA from the rows behind it. The sample records around 320,000 distinct CDR3 sequences, around a tenth of which are singletons. Approximately 4.5% of the sample lies in the top ten.

The chain couples TRBV7-8 to TRBJ1-2, with the D gene call left open. Sequenced input: PBMCs. This clonotype originated in a human donor in good health (CMV status not recorded). Some clones in this sample may be carry-over from other donors' samples. The DNA reads TGTGCCAGCAGCTTAGCGGTGAAGGGTCGCGCCTACACCTTC. It translates to CASSLAVKGRAYTF.